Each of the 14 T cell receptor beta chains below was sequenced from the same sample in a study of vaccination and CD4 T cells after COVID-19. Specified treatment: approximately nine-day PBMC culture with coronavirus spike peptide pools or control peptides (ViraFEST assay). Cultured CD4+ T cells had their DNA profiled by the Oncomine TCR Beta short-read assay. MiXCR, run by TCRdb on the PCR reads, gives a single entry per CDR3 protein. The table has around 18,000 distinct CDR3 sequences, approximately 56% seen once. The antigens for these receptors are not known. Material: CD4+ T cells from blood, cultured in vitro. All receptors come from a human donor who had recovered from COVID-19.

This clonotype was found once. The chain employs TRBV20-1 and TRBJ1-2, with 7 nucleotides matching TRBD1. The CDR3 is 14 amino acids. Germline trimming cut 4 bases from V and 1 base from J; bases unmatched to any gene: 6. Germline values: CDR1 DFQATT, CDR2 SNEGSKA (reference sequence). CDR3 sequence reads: CSATPGQLNYGYTF. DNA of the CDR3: TGCAGTGCTACCCCGGGACAGCTTAACTATGGCTACACCTTC.

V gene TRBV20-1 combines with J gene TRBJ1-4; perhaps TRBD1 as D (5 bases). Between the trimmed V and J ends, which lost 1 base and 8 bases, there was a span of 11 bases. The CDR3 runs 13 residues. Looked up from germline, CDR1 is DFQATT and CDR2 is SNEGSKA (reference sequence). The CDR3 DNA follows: TGCAGTGCTAGAGGTGGGGGGGACGAAAAACTGTTTTTT. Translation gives CSARGGGDEKLFF.

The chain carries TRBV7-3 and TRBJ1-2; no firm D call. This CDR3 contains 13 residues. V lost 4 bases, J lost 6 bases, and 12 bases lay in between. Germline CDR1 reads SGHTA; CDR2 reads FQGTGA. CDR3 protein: CASSSANGDGYTF. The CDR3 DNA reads TGTGCCAGCAGCTCCGCCAATGGGGATGGCTACACCTTC.

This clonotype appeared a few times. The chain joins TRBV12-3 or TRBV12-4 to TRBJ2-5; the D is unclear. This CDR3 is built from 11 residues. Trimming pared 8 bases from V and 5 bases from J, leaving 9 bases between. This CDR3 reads CASSFGETQYF. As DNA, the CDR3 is TGTGCCAGCTCGTTCGGGGAGACCCAGTACTTC.

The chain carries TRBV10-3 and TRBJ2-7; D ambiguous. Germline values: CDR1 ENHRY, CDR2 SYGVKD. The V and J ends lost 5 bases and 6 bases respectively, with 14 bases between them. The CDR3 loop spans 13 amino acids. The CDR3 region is CAISPAPGFEQYF. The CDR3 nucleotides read TGTGCCATCAGTCCAGCACCGGGTTTCGAGCAGTACTTC.

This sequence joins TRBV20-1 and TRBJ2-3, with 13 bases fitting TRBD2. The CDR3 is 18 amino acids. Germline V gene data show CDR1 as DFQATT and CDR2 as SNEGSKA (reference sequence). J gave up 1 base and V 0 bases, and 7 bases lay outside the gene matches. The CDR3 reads CSARDQLAGGPGTDTQYF. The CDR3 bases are TGCAGTGCTAGAGATCAACTAGCGGGAGGGCCTGGCACAGATACGCAGTATTTT.

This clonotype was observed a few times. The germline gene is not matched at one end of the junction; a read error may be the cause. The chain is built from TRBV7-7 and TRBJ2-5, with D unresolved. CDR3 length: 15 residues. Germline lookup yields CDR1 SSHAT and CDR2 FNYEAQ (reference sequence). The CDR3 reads CASSLLIGAEETQYF. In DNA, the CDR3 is TGTGCTAGCAGCTTACTAATTGGTGCGGAAGAGACCCAGTACTTC.

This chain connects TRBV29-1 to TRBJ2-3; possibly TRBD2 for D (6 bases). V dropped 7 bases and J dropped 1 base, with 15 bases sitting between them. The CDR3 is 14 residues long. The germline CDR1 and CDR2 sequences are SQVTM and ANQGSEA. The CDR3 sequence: CSAAGTGGTDTQYF. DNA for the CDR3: TGCAGCGCAGCCGGGACTGGGGGCACAGATACGCAGTATTTT.

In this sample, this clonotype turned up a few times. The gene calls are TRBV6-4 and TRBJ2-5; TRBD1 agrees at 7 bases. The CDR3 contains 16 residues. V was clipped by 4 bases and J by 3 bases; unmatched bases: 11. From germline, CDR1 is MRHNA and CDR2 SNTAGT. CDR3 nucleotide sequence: TGTGCCAGCAGTGTCTTAGGGGACAGCAAAAAAGAGACCCAGTACTTC. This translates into CASSVLGDSKKETQYF.

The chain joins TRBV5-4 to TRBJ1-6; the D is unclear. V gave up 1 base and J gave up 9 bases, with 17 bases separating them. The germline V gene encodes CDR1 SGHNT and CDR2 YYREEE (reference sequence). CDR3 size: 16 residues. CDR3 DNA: TGTGCCAGCAGCTTGAGGCTCGTGGGGTCCCCTTCACCCCTCCACTTT. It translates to CASSLRLVGSPSPLHF.

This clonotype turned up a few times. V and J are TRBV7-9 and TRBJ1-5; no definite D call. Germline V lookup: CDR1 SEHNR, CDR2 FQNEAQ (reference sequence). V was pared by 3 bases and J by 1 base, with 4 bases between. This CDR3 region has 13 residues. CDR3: CASSFDSNQPQHF. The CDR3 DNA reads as TGTGCCAGCAGCTTTGACAGCAATCAGCCCCAGCATTTT. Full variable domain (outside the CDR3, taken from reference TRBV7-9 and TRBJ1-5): DTGVSQNPRHKITKRGQNVTFRCDPISEHNRLYWYRQTLGQGPEFLTYFQNEAQLEKSRLLSDRFSAERPKGSFSTLEIQRTEQGDSAMYLCASSFDSNQPQHFGDGTRLSIL.

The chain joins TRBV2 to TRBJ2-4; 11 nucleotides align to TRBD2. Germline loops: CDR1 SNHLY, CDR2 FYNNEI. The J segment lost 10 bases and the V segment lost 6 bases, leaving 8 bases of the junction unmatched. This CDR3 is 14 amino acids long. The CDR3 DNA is TGTGCCAGCAGGATTAGCGGGAGGGCGCCTATTCAGTACTTC. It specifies CASRISGRAPIQYF. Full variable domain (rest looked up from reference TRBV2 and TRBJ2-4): EPEVTQTPSHQVTQMGQEVILRCVPISNHLYFYWYRQILGQKVEFLVSFYNNEISEKSEIFDDQFSVERPDGSNFTLKIRSTKLEDSAMYFCASRISGRAPIQYFGAGTRLSVL.

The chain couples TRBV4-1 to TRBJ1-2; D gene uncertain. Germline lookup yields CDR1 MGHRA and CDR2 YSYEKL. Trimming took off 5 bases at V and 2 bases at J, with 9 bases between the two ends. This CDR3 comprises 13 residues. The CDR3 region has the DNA TGCGCCAGCAGCGGGTCTGGGAACTATGGCTACACCTTC. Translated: CASSGSGNYGYTF.

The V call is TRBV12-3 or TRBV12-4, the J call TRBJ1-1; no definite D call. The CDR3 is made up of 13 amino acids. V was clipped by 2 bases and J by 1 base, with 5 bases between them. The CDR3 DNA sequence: TGTGCCAGCAGTTTAAACGGGAACACTGAAGCTTTCTTT. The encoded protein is CASSLNGNTEAFF.